A single sample is the source of the 6 T cell receptor beta chains below, sequenced in a study of blood T cell repertoires in COVID-19 (TCRdb year 2020). The library was generated by the immunoSEQ multiplex PCR assay. Sourced from immuneACCESS, this table was stored by TCRdb with only in-frame sequences that have V and J called. A share of the clones is absent; for the studies checked, an unresolved V gene accounts for under half, and the remainder has no known explanation. This sample holds just over 90,000 clones; around four fifths were observed only once. The ten top clones hold 16% of the sample. Sequenced: peripheral blood. The receptors derive from a human donor in a cohort sampled during active COVID-19.

This chain links TRBV28 with TRBJ1-4, with a weak D call TRBD1 (6 bases). This CDR3 is built from 15 residues. V lost 4 bases to trimming and J lost 7 bases, with 16 bases between them. Germline V gene data show CDR1 as MDHEN and CDR2 as SYDVKM. This CDR3 is CASSSPSGVGEKLFF. CDR3 bases: TGTGCCAGCAGTTCCCCTTCAGGGGTGGGTGAAAAACTGTTTTTT.

The chain uses TRBV9 and TRBJ2-4; TRBD2 might be the D (6 bases). The CDR3 is made up of 14 amino acids. Looked up from germline, CDR1 is SGDLS and CDR2 is YYNGEE. With 0 bases removed from V and 6 bases from J, the gap between germline ends came to 10 bases. Here the CDR3 DNA reads TGTGCCAGCAGCGTAGAGGGGACTGCAAACATTCAGTACTTC. As protein: CASSVEGTANIQYF.

This chain uses TRBV11-2 with TRBJ2-1; D is uncertain. The CDR3 contains 13 residues. The germline V and J ends were trimmed by 1 base and 9 bases, with 10 bases remaining between them. Germline V gene sequence: CDR1 SGHAT, CDR2 FQNNGV. Here the CDR3 DNA reads TGTGCCAGCAGCTTAGTTTCCAGGCCTGAGCAGTTCTTC. Residues: CASSLVSRPEQFF.

The chain couples TRBV29-1 to TRBJ1-1; 7 positions agree with TRBD1. Trimming took 5 bases from V and 0 from J; bases not matched to a gene: 3. The V gene's germline CDR1 is SQVTM and CDR2 ANQGSEA. CDR3 length: 13 amino acids. Written as DNA, the CDR3 is TGCAGCGTTCAGGGGGTTTTGAACACTGAAGCTTTCTTT. It specifies CSVQGVLNTEAFF.

DNA for the CDR3: TGTGCCATCAGTGAGTCAGGGAGATCAGATACGCAGTATTTT. Its translation is CAISESGRSDTQYF. The V call is TRBV10-3, the J call TRBJ2-3; the D gene is possibly TRBD2 (5 bases). Germline values: CDR1 ENHRY, CDR2 SYGVKD. The CDR3 sequence is 14 residues long. The V end lost 0 bases, the J end lost 4 bases, and 8 bases lay between the germline ends.

This chain joins TRBV28 and TRBJ2-3; tentative D call: TRBD1 (6 bases). Germline CDR1 MDHEN, CDR2 SYDVKM. The V end lost 6 bases, the J end lost 0 bases, and 10 bases lay between the germline ends. There are 14 residues in the CDR3. The CDR3 loop is CASRPTGSTDTQYF. The CDR3, as DNA: TGTGCCAGCAGGCCGACAGGAAGCACAGATACGCAGTATTTT. The entire variable domain, with the rest obtained from reference TRBV28 and TRBJ2-3, is as follows: DVKVTQSSRYLVKRTGEKVFLECVQDMDHENMFWYRQDPGLGLRLIYFSYDVKMKEKGDIPEGYSVSREKKERFSLILESASTNQTSMYLCASRPTGSTDTQYFGPGTRLTVL.